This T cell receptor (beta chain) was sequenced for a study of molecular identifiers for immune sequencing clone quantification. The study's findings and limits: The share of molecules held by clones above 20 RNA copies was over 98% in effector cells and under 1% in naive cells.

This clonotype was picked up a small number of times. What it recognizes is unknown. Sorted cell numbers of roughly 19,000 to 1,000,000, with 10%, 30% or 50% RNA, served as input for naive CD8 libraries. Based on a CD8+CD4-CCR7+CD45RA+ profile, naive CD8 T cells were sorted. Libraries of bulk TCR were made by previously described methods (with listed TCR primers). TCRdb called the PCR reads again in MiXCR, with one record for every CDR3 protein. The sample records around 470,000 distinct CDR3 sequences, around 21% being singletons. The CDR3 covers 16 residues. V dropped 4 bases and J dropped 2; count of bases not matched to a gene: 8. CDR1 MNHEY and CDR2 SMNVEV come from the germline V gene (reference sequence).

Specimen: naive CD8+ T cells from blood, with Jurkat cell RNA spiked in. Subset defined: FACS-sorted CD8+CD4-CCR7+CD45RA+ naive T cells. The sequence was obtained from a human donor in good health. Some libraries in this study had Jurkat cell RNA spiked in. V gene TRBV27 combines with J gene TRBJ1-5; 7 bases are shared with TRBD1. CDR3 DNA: TGTGCCAGCAGTTCTTTACAGGGGTTTGGCAATCAGCCCCAGCATTTT. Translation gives CASSSLQGFGNQPQHF.